One and the same sample provided the 6 T cell receptor beta chains below, sequenced in a study of T cells in Graves' hyperthyroidism and ophthalmopathy. Amplification targeted TCR beta CDR3 regions from RNA transcripts. With the HTBI primer set, the TCR CDR3 went through a first round of RT-PCR. TCRdb used MiXCR to reprocess the multiplex PCR reads, holding one entry per CDR3 protein. This sample has under 650,000 distinct CDR3 sequences; roughly 15% occur once, and the top ten carry 3% to 4.5%. The sequencing input was blood. These TCRs come from a woman aged 25-40 years with Graves' hyperthyroidism.

In this sample, this clonotype turned up many times. The rearrangement links TRBV11-3 to TRBJ2-1; D unresolved. The CDR3 consists of 13 residues. Germline CDR1 is SGHNT and CDR2 is YENEEA. Trimming took off 3 bases at V and 8 bases at J, with 11 bases between the two ends. CDR3: CASSLGALDEQFF. The CDR3, as DNA: TGTGCCAGCAGCTTGGGTGCGTTGGATGAGCAGTTCTTC.

V and J are TRBV5-6 and TRBJ2-2; D is ambiguous. Deletions cut 0 bases from V and 0 bases from J, with 9 bases between. CDR3 size: 16 residues. The germline gives CDR1 SGHDT, CDR2 YYEEEE. This chain's CDR3 is CASSLASKTNTGELFF. The DNA of the CDR3 is TGTGCCAGCAGCTTGGCCTCTAAGACGAACACCGGGGAGCTGTTTTTT.

This clonotype was seen repeatedly, ten times or more. The chain combines TRBV30 with TRBJ2-3; TRBD2 agrees at 10 bases. The V gene end was trimmed by 2 bases and the J gene end by 11 bases; junction bases not matched to a gene: 4. This CDR3 is 12 amino acids long. The V gene's germline CDR1 is GTSNPN and CDR2 SVGIG (reference sequence). In DNA, the CDR3 is TGTGCCTGGAGTCTGACTAGCGGGTTGCAGTATTTT. Translation: CAWSLTSGLQYF. Based on the CDR3 plus reference TRBV30 and TRBJ2-3, the full variable domain is SQTIHQWPATLVQPVGSPLSLECTVEGTSNPNLYWYRQAAGRGLQLLFYSVGIGQISSEVPQNLSASRPQDRQFILSSKKLLLSDSGFYLCAWSLTSGLQYFGPGTRLTVL.

Many counts were recorded for this clonotype. The chain uses TRBV3-1 and TRBJ1-4; perhaps TRBD1 as D (5 bases). The CDR3 spans 13 residues. Germline V lookup: CDR1 LGHDT, CDR2 YNNKEL (reference sequence). V lost 3 bases to trimming and J lost 9 bases, with 11 bases between them. The CDR3 coding sequence is TGTGCCAGCAGCCACGGGACGGTTCAAAAACTGTTTTTT. This sequence encodes CASSHGTVQKLFF.

Ten or more counts support this clonotype. The chain uses TRBV28 and TRBJ2-2; D gene unclear. The CDR3 runs to 14 residues. Germline CDR1 MDHEN, CDR2 SYDVKM. The V gene lost 1 base and the J gene lost 6 bases, with 9 bases spanning the gap. CDR3 DNA sequence: TGTGCCAGCAGTTTATCCGGGCAAGCCGGGGAGCTGTTTTTT. Its protein product is CASSLSGQAGELFF.

The chain couples TRBV7-9 to TRBJ2-1; 14 bases line up with TRBD2. The CDR3 covers 17 residues. The V gene's germline CDR1 is SEHNR and CDR2 FQNEAQ (reference sequence). Trimming cost V 6 bases and J 4 bases; bases outside gene matches: 8. The CDR3 sequence: CASRGTSGRLRYNEQFF. Written as DNA, the CDR3 is TGTGCCAGCAGAGGGACTAGCGGGAGACTCCGATACAATGAGCAGTTCTTC. The full variable domain, with the rest looked up from reference TRBV7-9 and TRBJ2-1, is DTGVSQNPRHKITKRGQNVTFRCDPISEHNRLYWYRQTLGQGPEFLTYFQNEAQLEKSRLLSDRFSAERPKGSFSTLEIQRTEQGDSAMYLCASRGTSGRLRYNEQFFGPGTRLTVL.